This entry is about one T cell receptor beta chain. Its antigen is as yet unknown. The sample comes from a study of CXCR3-negative and CXCR3-positive naive CD8 T cells. Study findings and constraints: Comparison of naive subsets found surface CD5 to be comparable, and TCR strength was inferred on the basis of TRB CDR3 properties. CXCR3-positive naive cells carried more hydrophobic TRB CDR3s than CXCR3-negative naive cells did.

CDR1 SGHKS and CDR2 YYEKEE come from the germline V gene (reference sequence). The CDR3 totals 15 residues. Researchers prepared the TRB cDNA libraries using 5' RACE with UMI labels. After re-calling the 5' RACE reads, TCRdb lists one entry per CDR3 protein, DNA absent. Its clone listing holds about 57,000 distinct CDR3 sequences. V gene TRBV5-5 combines with J gene TRBJ2-7; without DNA, the TCRdb call of TRBD1 cannot be checked. The sequence came from a human donor in good health. Some clones in this sample may be carry-over from other donors' samples. Source material: naive CXCR3+ CD8+ T cells from blood. The subset was: CD45RO-CCR7+CD27+CD95- naive CD8+ T cells expressing CXCR3 (TNR3+). The CDR3 spells CASRNGRDNTYEQYF.